Shown below are 21 T cell receptor beta chains from a single sample sequenced in a study of shared clonotypes between healthy human individuals. TCRdb's copy holds only in-frame clones and misses some; the assay was immunoSEQ multiplex PCR. The table records hundreds of thousands of clones, around 76% of them present only once. The source material was PBMCs. The receptor set was obtained from a woman aged 40-49 years in good health. Some clones in this sample may be carry-over from other donors' samples.

This chain links TRBV6-5 with TRBJ2-7, with D possibly being TRBD1 (6 bases). The CDR3 covers 15 residues. CDR1 is MNHEY, CDR2 SVGAGI, per germline. Trimming shortened V by 2 bases and J by 1 base, and 12 bases separated the two germline ends. CDR3: CASSYTDRRSYEQYF. CDR3 DNA: TGTGCCAGCAGTTACACGGACAGACGATCCTACGAGCAGTACTTC.

This clone was observed a few times. Additional DNA sequences in this sample encode the identical CDR3. The rearrangement uses TRBV5-1 and TRBJ2-5; tentative D call: TRBD2 (5 bases). The CDR3 has 14 amino acids. Trimming stripped 0 bases from V and 5 bases from J, with 11 bases between. In germline, CDR1 is SGHRS, CDR2 YFSETQ. The CDR3 bases are TGCGCCAGCAGCTTGGGGGAGCCGAGGGAGACCCAGTACTTC. Amino acid sequence: CASSLGEPRETQYF.

The chain combines TRBV4-1 with TRBJ2-1; TRBD1 or TRBD2 may be the D gene (5 bases each). Trimming left V 3 bases short and J 10 bases short, with 19 bases between. Germline CDR1 and CDR2: MGHRA and YSYEKL. The CDR3 is made up of 15 amino acids. The CDR3 protein is CASSQGSGPPGEQFF. CDR3 in DNA: TGCGCCAGCAGCCAGGGGAGTGGACCACCAGGGGAGCAGTTCTTC.

The CDR3 spells CSVAQGDGYGYTF. The CDR3 DNA sequence: TGCAGCGTTGCTCAGGGCGACGGCTATGGCTACACCTTC. The chain uses TRBV29-1 and TRBJ1-2, with D possibly TRBD1 on 5 matching bases. CDR3 size: 13 residues. Germline assignment: CDR1 SQVTM and CDR2 ANQGSEA. V lost 4 bases and J 4 bases, leaving 13 bases between the germline ends.

V and J are TRBV5-5 and TRBJ2-7; D is undetermined. Per the germline V gene, CDR1 is SGHKS and CDR2 is YYEKEE (reference sequence). Trimming took off 0 bases at V and 3 bases at J, with 13 bases between the two ends. The CDR3 extends over 15 amino acids. CDR3 bases: TGTGCCAGCAGCTTGGATCCGGGTTTCAACTACGAGCAGTACTTC. Protein product: CASSLDPGFNYEQYF.

As regards this clone: The identical CDR3 is also encoded by other nucleotide sequences in the sample. This chain uses TRBV30 with TRBJ1-5; possibly TRBD1 for D (5 bases). The germline CDR1 and CDR2 sequences are GTSNPN and SVGIG (reference sequence). The CDR3 runs to 14 residues. The ends were cut back, 0 bases at V and 4 bases at J, with 10 bases in the middle. CDR3 loop: CAWSVGGGNQPQHF. CDR3 sequence (DNA): TGTGCCTGGAGTGTCGGTGGGGGAAATCAGCCCCAGCATTTT.

The rearrangement links TRBV6-1 to TRBJ1-5, with D perhaps matching TRBD1 (6 bases). CDR1 and CDR2 (germline): MNHNS, SASEGT. This CDR3 is 14 amino acids long. Trimming pared 4 bases from V and 0 bases from J, leaving 7 bases between. The CDR3 protein is CASSGRGSNQPQHF. The CDR3 region has the DNA TGTGCCAGCAGTGGCAGGGGTAGCAATCAGCCCCAGCATTTT.

In regard to this clone: Given a much more abundant clone one base away, this may be a read error. The chain employs TRBV11-2 and TRBJ2-1; 8 bases fit TRBD2. The CDR3 covers 15 residues. J was trimmed by 4 bases and V by 5 bases; bases with no gene match: 7. Germline values: CDR1 SGHAT, CDR2 FQNNGV. CDR3 sequence: CASSPQREQYNEQFF. As DNA, the CDR3 is TGTGCCAGCAGCCCCCAGCGGGAGCAGTACAATGAGCAGTTCTTC.

The V and J genes are TRBV27 and TRBJ1-1, with TRBD1 as a possible D gene (5 bases). The germline V gene encodes CDR1 MNHEY and CDR2 SMNVEV (reference sequence). V was pared by 0 bases and J by 6 bases, with 17 bases between. This CDR3 has 16 amino acids. The CDR3 sequence: CASSLSLFTWGAEAFF. CDR3 sequence (DNA): TGTGCCAGCAGTTTATCGTTGTTTACATGGGGCGCTGAAGCTTTCTTT.

The chain recombines TRBV7-9 with TRBJ1-1; TRBD1 might be the D (5 bases). Germline loops: CDR1 SEHNR, CDR2 FQNEAQ (reference sequence). V shed 5 bases and J shed 5 bases, with 9 bases lying between them. The CDR3 sequence is 12 residues long. The CDR3, as DNA: TGTGCCAGCAGCGCGGGGGTTACTGAAGCTTTCTTT. It codes for CASSAGVTEAFF.

On this clone: This may be a read error, as it is one base from a much larger clone. Here the CDR3 omits its conserved ending phenylalanine or tryptophan, so a read error is the likely source. This chain links TRBV7-9 with TRBJ1-2, with TRBD1 matching 7 bases. V lost 5 bases to trimming and J lost 7 bases; unmatched junction nucleotides: 10. The CDR3 runs 14 residues. The germline CDR1 and CDR2 sequences are SEHNR and FQNEAQ (reference sequence). This CDR3 is CASSRTGEGFGYTL. The CDR3 DNA reads TGTGCCAGCAGCCGAACAGGGGAAGGATTTGGCTACACCCTC.

The rearrangement joins TRBV5-1 to TRBJ2-3; D is perhaps TRBD1 or TRBD2 (5 bases each). V was cut by 0 bases and J by 3 bases, with 14 bases left in between. The CDR3 consists of 16 residues. CDR1 is SGHRS and CDR2 is YFSETQ in the germline V gene. CDR3 loop: CASSLAWGSGTDTQYF. The CDR3 nucleotides read TGCGCCAGCAGCTTGGCTTGGGGGAGTGGTACAGATACGCAGTATTTT.

With respect to this clone: Since a far larger clone is one base different, this is likely a read error. For the CDR3, the DNA is TGTGCCAGCAGGACTCAGAACACCGGGGAGCTGTTTTTT. Translating it yields CASRTQNTGELFF. The chain employs TRBV6-1 and TRBJ2-2; D is unresolved. The length of the CDR3 is 13 residues. Per the germline V gene, CDR1 is MNHNS and CDR2 is SASEGT. V dropped 6 bases and J dropped 1 base, with 6 bases sitting between them.

The chain joins TRBV19 to TRBJ2-4; the D gene is possibly TRBD1 (5 bases). Trimming left V 6 bases short and J 3 bases short, with 9 bases between. CDR3 length: 13 amino acids. Germline CDR1 reads LNHDA; CDR2 reads SQIVND (reference sequence). The CDR3 region is CASRDTDKNIQYF. CDR3 nucleotides: TGTGCCAGTAGGGACACGGACAAAAACATTCAGTACTTC. The entire variable domain, with the rest obtained from reference TRBV19 and TRBJ2-4, is as follows: DGGITQSPKYLFRKEGQNVTLSCEQNLNHDAMYWYRQDPGQGLRLIYYSQIVNDFQKGDIAEGYSVSREKKESFPLTVTSAQKNPTAFYLCASRDTDKNIQYFGAGTRLSVL.

This sequence joins TRBV5-4 and TRBJ2-1, with 8 bases identical to TRBD2. Per the germline V gene, CDR1 is SGHNT and CDR2 is YYREEE (reference sequence). The CDR3 has 16 amino acids. The trim removed 3 bases at V and 4 bases at J, leaving 9 bases unmatched. CDR3 amino acids: CASSSLAGKGYNEQFF. The DNA for the CDR3 is TGTGCCAGCAGCTCATTAGCGGGAAAGGGTTACAATGAGCAGTTCTTC. The full variable domain, completed using reference TRBV5-4 and TRBJ2-1, is ETGVTQSPTHLIKTRGQQVTLRCSSQSGHNTVSWYQQALGQGPQFIFQYYREEENGRGNFPPRFSGLQFPNYSSELNVNALELDDSALYLCASSSLAGKGYNEQFFGPGTRLTVL.

In this sample, this clone turned up once. It may be a read error: a sequence one base away is much more abundant. The chain has TRBV2 and TRBJ2-7; perhaps TRBD1 as D (6 bases). This CDR3 has 15 residues. Germline-derived CDR1 and CDR2 are SNHLY and FYNNEI. CDR3 region: CASSYGTGNLYEQHF. The CDR3 nucleotides are TGTGCCAGCAGTTACGGAACAGGGAACCTATACGAGCAGCACTTC.

The rearrangement uses TRBV7-9 and TRBJ2-7, with TRBD2 matching 12 bases. With V trimmed by 4 bases and J by 6 bases, 4 bases remained unmatched. Germline CDR1 and CDR2: SEHNR and FQNEAQ (reference sequence). The CDR3 covers 14 residues. CDR3 region: CASSSGLAGREQYF. CDR3 DNA: TGTGCCAGCAGCTCCGGACTAGCGGGGCGCGAGCAGTACTTC.

The rearrangement joins TRBV18 to TRBJ2-3; D is undetermined. V was shortened by 0 bases and J by 6 bases, with 7 bases between the two germline ends. Germline CDR1 and CDR2: KGHSH and LQKENI. CDR3 length: 13 amino acids. The CDR3: CASSPPTHDTQYF. The CDR3 coding sequence is TGTGCCAGCTCACCACCGACGCACGATACGCAGTATTTT.

This clone was counted once. This chain uses TRBV28 with TRBJ2-1; D may be TRBD1 (6 bases). V lost 1 base and J 12 bases, leaving 25 bases between the germline ends. The CDR3 spans 17 residues. Germline V gene lookup returns CDR1 MDHEN and CDR2 SYDVKM. The CDR3 reads CASSLYSVGRGRTGQFF. The CDR3 bases are TGTGCCAGCAGTTTATATTCCGTGGGCAGGGGAAGGACGGGGCAGTTCTTC.

This clone showed up many times. This chain links TRBV11-2 with TRBJ2-7; either TRBD1 or TRBD2 may fit D (5 bases each). Germline CDR1 SGHAT, CDR2 FQNNGV. Trimming took off 5 bases at V and 4 bases at J, with 12 bases between the two ends. The length of the CDR3 is 13 residues. For the CDR3, the DNA is TGTGCCAGCAGCCACTTTGGGGGTTACGAGCAGTACTTC. This sequence encodes CASSHFGGYEQYF.

V gene TRBV11-2 combines with J gene TRBJ2-1; D might be TRBD1 (6 bases). CDR3 length: 17 residues. Trimming pared 5 bases from V and 4 bases from J, leaving 21 bases between. CDR1 SGHAT and CDR2 FQNNGV come from the germline V gene. CDR3 bases: TGTGCCAGCAGCCCCTCCCTGCTACGGGACATATACAATGAGCAGTTCTTC. This encodes CASSPSLLRDIYNEQFF.